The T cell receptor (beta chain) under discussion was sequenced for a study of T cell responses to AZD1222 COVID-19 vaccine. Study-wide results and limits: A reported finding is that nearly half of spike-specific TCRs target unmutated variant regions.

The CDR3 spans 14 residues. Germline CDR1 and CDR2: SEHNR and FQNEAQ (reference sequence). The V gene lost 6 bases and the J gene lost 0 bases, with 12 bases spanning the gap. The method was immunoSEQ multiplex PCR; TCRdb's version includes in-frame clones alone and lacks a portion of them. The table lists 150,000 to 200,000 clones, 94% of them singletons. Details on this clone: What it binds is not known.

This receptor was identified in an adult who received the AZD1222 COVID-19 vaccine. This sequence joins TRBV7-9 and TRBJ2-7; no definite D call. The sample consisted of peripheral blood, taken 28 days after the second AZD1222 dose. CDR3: CASSPHGDSYEQYF. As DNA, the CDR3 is TGTGCCAGCAGTCCTCACGGTGACTCCTACGAGCAGTACTTC.